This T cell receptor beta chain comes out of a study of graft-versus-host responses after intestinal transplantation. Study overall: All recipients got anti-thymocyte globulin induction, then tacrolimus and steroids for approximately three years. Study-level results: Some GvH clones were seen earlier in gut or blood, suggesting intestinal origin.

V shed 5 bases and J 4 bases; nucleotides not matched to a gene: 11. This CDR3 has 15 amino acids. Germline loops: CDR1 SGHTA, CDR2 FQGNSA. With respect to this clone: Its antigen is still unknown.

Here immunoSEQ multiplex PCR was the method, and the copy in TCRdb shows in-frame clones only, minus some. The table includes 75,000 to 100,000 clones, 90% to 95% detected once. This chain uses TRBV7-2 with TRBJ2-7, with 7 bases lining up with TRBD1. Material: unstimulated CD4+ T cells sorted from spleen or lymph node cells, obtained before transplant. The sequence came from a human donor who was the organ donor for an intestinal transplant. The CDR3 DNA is TGTGCCAGCAGCCCACGAGGGGGCGTGGGTTACGAGCAGTACTTC. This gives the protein CASSPRGGVGYEQYF.